The source of this T cell receptor (beta chain) is a study of T cell repertoires in cytomegalovirus infection (dated by TCRdb to between 2018 and 2021). Background for the entire study: Donor HLA type was relevant to the analysis, because carriage of CMV infection together with the matching HLA type was indicated by public TCR beta signatures.

This clonotype was observed many times. This clone's antigen is unknown. No base quality values were provided; no much bigger clone lies one nucleotide off. Beyond this particular receptor, the publication reports: In the ex vivo response, HLA-C-restricted CMV-specific TCR beta clonotypes were dominant, and in two of eight donors the single most frequent clonotype came from this HLA-C-restricted group. Cumulative frequency of public TCR beta family members discriminated carriers of CMV infection plus the relevant HLA type in this cohort and an independent approximately 370-donor cohort.

The germline V gene specifies MDHEN as CDR1 and SYDVKM as CDR2. Compared with germline, V lacks 5 bases and J lacks 8 bases; bases without a gene match: 8. The CDR3 runs 14 amino acids, cysteine and phenylalanine included. The retained sequence is limited to the CDR3, 42 bases, with the frame set at the first base. Sequencing instrument: Illumina HiSeq 1500. Using fastp trimming at Q25 and MiXCR clonotype assembly, TCRdb reanalyzed the public sequencing data and kept in-frame beta chains. Rows matching on CDR3 protein sequence are summarized as one entry with the most common DNA and genes. Counted in this sample were approximately 500,000 distinct CDR3 sequences; about 25% of them appeared once. The leading ten clones occupy approximately 13% of the sample.

The chain joins TRBV28 to TRBJ2-4; the junction holds 8 bases that match TRBD2. Sequencing was carried out using PBMCs. The receptor was derived from a human donor in good health (CMV status not recorded). Some clones in this sample may be carry-over from other donors' samples. The CDR3 region has the sequence CASSRAGVIDIQYF. The nucleotides read TGTGCCAGCAGTAGAGCGGGAGTAATTGACATTCAGTACTTC. The variable domain in full, with residues beyond the CDR3 obtained from the reference TRBV28 and TRBJ2-4 genes, is DVKVTQSSRYLVKRTGEKVFLECVQDMDHENMFWYRQDPGLGLRLIYFSYDVKMKEKGDIPEGYSVSREKKERFSLILESASTNQTSMYLCASSRAGVIDIQYFGAGTRLSVL.